This T cell receptor beta chain is drawn from a study of cytomegalovirus exposure and HLA in healthy donors. Findings and caveats of the study: In a later analysis, CMV-associated beta chains were mostly HLA-associated, it appeared. DRB1 had the most TCR associations and HLA-C the fewest, a later analysis found, with rates varying by HLA locus.

Germline lookup yields CDR1 MNHEY and CDR2 SVGAGI. The ends lost 3 bases at V and 2 bases at J; junction bases unmatched: 7. The CDR3 sequence is 15 residues long. In the case of this clone: What it recognizes is unknown.

The PCR had 60 Vbeta and 13 Jbeta primers. Assay: immunoSEQ multiplex PCR; the TCRdb copy retains only in-frame clones and omits some. This table has about 180,000 clones, more than 60% appearing once. This chain uses TRBV6-5 with TRBJ2-7; 7 bases agree with TRBD2. This TCR derives from a man aged 18 to 29 in good health and CMV-seronegative. Specimen: PBMCs. In nucleotides, the CDR3 is TGTGCCAGCAGTTATGTTAGCGGGCCAACCTACGAGCAGTACTTC. It is translated as CASSYVSGPTYEQYF.